This T cell receptor beta chain was observed in a study of vaccination and CD4 T cells after COVID-19. Study-wide results and limits: Of the reactive clones in convalescent patients, a median about 90% showed up only post-vaccination. Vaccine-specific clones in convalescent patients were spike mono-reactive in 304 of 307 cases.

Indicated time point: late sampling 161 to 241 days after vaccination in a few convalescent patients. Regarding treatment: 10-day PBMC culture with coronavirus spike peptide pools or control peptides (ViraFEST assay). Via ViraFEST, peptide pools expanded antigen-specific T cells before TCR sequencing. Sequenced with the Oncomine TCR Beta short-read assay was DNA taken from cultured CD4+ T cells. MiXCR was run by TCRdb on the PCR reads, yielding one entry per CDR3 protein. The table has tens of thousands of distinct CDR3 sequences, 41% seen once. About this clonotype itself: The antigen is unknown.

This clonotype was sampled from a human donor who had recovered from COVID-19. The specimen was CD4+ T cells from blood, cultured in vitro, collected about 7 months after SARS-CoV-2 vaccination.

CDR3 DNA: TGCAGTGCTAGATCCCCGGGGAACCCCGGTCTCGGGGAGACCCAGTACTTC. Translation gives CSARSPGNPGLGETQYF. The gene calls are TRBV20-1 and TRBJ2-5, with a tentative D call TRBD2 (5 bases). The CDR3 runs 17 residues. Trimming removed 2 bases from V and 5 bases from J, with 24 bases in between. Germline CDR1 DFQATT, CDR2 SNEGSKA (reference sequence).